The 22 T cell receptor beta chains below all came from one sample that was sequenced in a study of Ad26.COV2.S vaccination and SARS-CoV-2 variants. TCRdb's table, derived via immunoSEQ multiplex PCR, lists solely in-frame clones and lacks some. Of 440,000 or so clones listed, 80% to 90% are singletons. Treatment here: 19 received Ad26.COV2.S at low or high dose, single or two shots; roughly 5 received placebo; per-sample allocation not given. Specimen acquisition occurred on day 63 following the initial vaccine or placebo injection. The sequences come from peripheral blood, collected in a trial of Ad26.COV2.S vaccine versus placebo. Source of these receptors: a person between 18 and 59 years old who received the Ad26.COV2.S COVID-19 vaccine or a placebo.

The genes are TRBV5-1 and TRBJ1-1, with D possibly TRBD1 on 5 matching bases. CDR3 length equals 15 residues. Germline CDR1 SGHRS, CDR2 YFSETQ. V dropped 0 bases and J dropped 0 bases, with 9 bases sitting between them. Here the CDR3 reads CASSLEGLVNTEAFF. The CDR3 DNA follows: TGCGCCAGCAGCTTGGAGGGGCTGGTGAACACTGAAGCTTTCTTT.

The V and J genes are TRBV7-9 and TRBJ1-4, with D possibly TRBD1 on 6 matching bases. Germline V gene sequence: CDR1 SEHNR, CDR2 FQNEAQ (reference sequence). The V gene lost 5 bases and the J gene lost 0 bases, with 13 bases spanning the gap. The CDR3 is 16 amino acids. The CDR3 loop reads CASSRQVLATNEKLFF. DNA for the CDR3: TGTGCCAGCAGCAGACAGGTCCTGGCAACTAATGAAAAACTGTTTTTT.

The chain employs TRBV4-1 and TRBJ2-7; no clear D gene. Trimming took off 3 bases at V and 4 bases at J, with 16 bases between the two ends. This CDR3 contains 15 residues. Germline CDR1 is MGHRA and CDR2 is YSYEKL. The CDR3 sequence is CASSQLLYSPYEQYF. The CDR3 nucleotides are TGCGCCAGCAGCCAGCTACTCTACTCGCCGTACGAGCAGTACTTC.

This sequence joins TRBV29-1 and TRBJ2-3; D remains unclear. From germline, CDR1 is SQVTM and CDR2 ANQGSEA. Deletions cut 8 bases from V and 11 bases from J, with 14 bases between. This CDR3 has 10 residues. CDR3 protein: CSMAGSGQYF. CDR3 DNA: TGCAGCATGGCCGGGTCCGGGCAGTATTTT.

The chain recombines TRBV11-2 with TRBJ2-1; 7 bases align to TRBD2. Germline values: CDR1 SGHAT, CDR2 FQNNGV. Trimming took 6 bases from V and 7 from J; bases not matched to a gene: 12. This CDR3 contains 15 residues. The CDR3 nucleotides read TGTGCCAGCAGATCACCGGGACTAAACGGGAATGAGCAGTTCTTC. Translated, it gives CASRSPGLNGNEQFF.

In its sample, this clone was seen a few times. The chain is built from TRBV5-4 and TRBJ2-7; no clear D. Germline V CDR1 and CDR2: SGHNT, YYREEE (reference sequence). V gave up 2 bases and J gave up 2 bases, with 8 bases separating them. The CDR3 is 13 amino acids. This CDR3 is CASSFGGAYEQYF. CDR3 nucleotides: TGTGCCAGCAGCTTCGGTGGCGCCTACGAGCAGTACTTC. The full variable domain, in which reference TRBV5-4 and TRBJ2-7 provide the parts outside the CDR3, is ETGVTQSPTHLIKTRGQQVTLRCSSQSGHNTVSWYQQALGQGPQFIFQYYREEENGRGNFPPRFSGLQFPNYSSELNVNALELDDSALYLCASSFGGAYEQYFGPGTRLTVT.

The rearrangement joins TRBV10-1 to TRBJ2-1; tentatively, D is TRBD2 (5 bases). Per germline, CDR1 WNHNN and CDR2 SYGVQD (reference sequence). V was clipped by 4 bases and J by 1 base, with 11 bases between them. CDR3 length: 15 amino acids. The CDR3, as DNA: TGCGCCAGCAGTGCGGGGAATCGGTCCTACAATGAGCAGTTCTTC. The encoded protein is CASSAGNRSYNEQFF.

This chain links TRBV7-6 with TRBJ2-5, with 10 bases identical to TRBD2. Germline values: CDR1 SGHVS, CDR2 FNYEAQ. Losses at the gene ends were 1 base for V and 4 bases for J; bases not matched to a gene: 3. This CDR3 is 15 amino acids long. CDR3 residues: CASSLVASGRETQYF. For the CDR3, the DNA is TGTGCCAGCAGCTTAGTTGCTAGCGGGAGAGAGACCCAGTACTTC.

Regarding this clone: The junction departs from the called germline gene at one end, perhaps through a read error. The rearrangement uses TRBV19 and TRBJ1-4; TRBD1 might be the D (5 bases). This CDR3 is 14 amino acids long. CDR1 and CDR2 (germline): LNHDA, SQIVND (reference sequence). This chain's CDR3 is CASSIGATNEKLFF. The CDR3 DNA reads as TGTGCCAGTAGCATAGGGGCAACTAATGAAAAACTGTTTTTT.

A single count supports this clone. This sequence joins TRBV10-3 and TRBJ1-1; the D is unclear. The CDR3 runs 12 residues. V shed 6 bases and J shed 2 bases, with 7 bases lying between them. Germline-derived CDR1 and CDR2 are ENHRY and SYGVKD. CDR3 DNA: TGTGCCATCAGCCGACAAAACACTGAAGCTTTCTTT. This gives the protein CAISRQNTEAFF.

Only a few counts were recorded for this clone. The chain links TRBV4-3 to TRBJ2-1; D remains unclear. CDR1 LGHNA and CDR2 YSLEER come from the germline V gene. Trimming took off 2 bases at V and 6 bases at J, with 11 bases between the two ends. The CDR3 contains 14 residues. The CDR3 is CASSQYSIPNEQFF. For the CDR3, the DNA is TGCGCCAGCAGCCAATACTCTATCCCCAATGAGCAGTTCTTC.

This rearrangement joins TRBV3-1 (or the pseudogene TRBV3-2) to TRBJ1-6; D ambiguous. The ends were cut back, 0 bases at V and 8 bases at J, with 8 bases in the middle. The CDR3 is 14 residues long. Germline CDR1 reads LGHDT; CDR2 reads YNNKEL (reference sequence). The CDR3, as DNA: TGTGCCAGCAGCCAAGACACAGCATATTCACCCCTCCACTTT. Translating gives CASSQDTAYSPLHF.

The chain has TRBV9 and TRBJ2-3; 11 nucleotides agree with TRBD2. The germline V gene has CDR1 SGDLS and CDR2 YYNGEE. The CDR3 has 15 residues. Trimming cost V 4 bases and J 4 bases; bases outside gene matches: 5. Here the CDR3 reads CASSLGLAGSDTQYF. CDR3 nucleotides: TGTGCCAGCAGCCTTGGACTAGCGGGTTCAGATACGCAGTATTTT.

The chain links TRBV6-6 to TRBJ2-7, with TRBD2 matching over 10 bases. The CDR3 is made up of 14 amino acids. Germline CDR1 MNHNY, CDR2 SVGAGI (reference sequence). The ends lost 8 bases at V and 2 bases at J; junction bases unmatched: 6. The CDR3 bases are TGTGCCAGCGTCCCTAGCGGGAGACCCTACGAGCAGTACTTC. Its protein product is CASVPSGRPYEQYF.

This clone was detected only a few times. This chain links TRBV7-2 with TRBJ2-7; weak D call: TRBD1 (6 bases). The CDR3 covers 14 residues. Looked up from germline, CDR1 is SGHTA and CDR2 is FQGNSA. V shed 1 base and J shed 5 bases, with 12 bases lying between them. The chain's CDR3 is CASSLVRDTDEQYF. The CDR3 DNA reads TGTGCCAGCAGCTTAGTTCGGGACACGGACGAGCAGTACTTC.

This rearrangement joins TRBV7-2 to TRBJ1-1, with D possibly matching TRBD1 (5 bases). The CDR3 length is 14 residues. Germline-derived CDR1 and CDR2 are SGHTA and FQGNSA. Trimming removed 3 bases from V and 3 bases from J, with 11 bases in between. The DNA for the CDR3 is TGTGCCAGCAGCTTCCAGGGTTTAGACACTGAAGCTTTCTTT. Translated: CASSFQGLDTEAFF. Complete variable domain (other parts from reference TRBV7-2 and TRBJ1-1): GAGVSQSPSNKVTEKGKDVELRCDPISGHTALYWYRQSLGQGLEFLIYFQGNSAPDKSGLPSDRFSAERTGGSVSTLTIQRTQQEDSAVYLCASSFQGLDTEAFFGQGTRLTVV.

A few counts support this clone. The V and J genes are TRBV4-3 and TRBJ1-5, with 9 bases that match TRBD1. From germline, CDR1 is LGHNA and CDR2 YSLEER. V lost 1 base, J lost 3 bases, and 7 bases stayed unmatched. The CDR3 contains 17 residues. In DNA form, the CDR3 reads TGCGCCAGCAGCCAAGGGCCGGGGACAGGGAACAATCAGCCCCAGCATTTT. The encoded protein is CASSQGPGTGNNQPQHF.

The chain has TRBV4-3 and TRBJ2-7, with 7 positions matching TRBD2. The CDR3 totals 15 residues. The V gene end was trimmed by 4 bases and the J gene end by 3 bases; junction bases not matched to a gene: 9. Germline V gives CDR1 LGHNA, CDR2 YSLEER. The CDR3 region has the DNA TGCGCCAGCAGCCTAGGACTAGGGCGGAACTACGAGCAGTACTTC. Its translation is CASSLGLGRNYEQYF.

The CDR3 region has the DNA TGTGCCAGCAGCTCGCACCGGGACAGGGGGCGCGATGAGCAGTTCTTC. As protein: CASSSHRDRGRDEQFF. The V call is TRBV11-2, the J call TRBJ2-1, with 12 nucleotides matching TRBD1. The J segment lost 8 bases and the V segment lost 4 bases, leaving 9 bases of the junction unmatched. The CDR3 is 16 amino acids. Per the germline V gene, CDR1 is SGHAT and CDR2 is FQNNGV.

This chain joins TRBV7-9 and TRBJ1-2; D not certain. This CDR3 is built from 15 residues. Germline assignment: CDR1 SEHNR and CDR2 FQNEAQ (reference sequence). V dropped 4 bases and J dropped 0 bases, with 12 bases sitting between them. The CDR3 protein is CASSSPDGANYGYTF. CDR3 bases: TGTGCCAGCAGCTCCCCGGACGGAGCTAACTATGGCTACACCTTC. Looking up the rest from reference TRBV7-9 and TRBJ1-2 gives the full variable domain: DTGVSQNPRHKITKRGQNVTFRCDPISEHNRLYWYRQTLGQGPEFLTYFQNEAQLEKSRLLSDRFSAERPKGSFSTLEIQRTEQGDSAMYLCASSSPDGANYGYTFGSGTRLTVV.

The V and J genes are TRBV10-3 and TRBJ2-4; D tentatively fits TRBD1 or TRBD2 (5 bases each). The CDR3 sequence is 12 residues long. CDR1 is ENHRY and CDR2 is SYGVKD in the germline V gene. Trimming shortened V by 5 bases and J by 12 bases, and 14 bases separated the two germline ends. The DNA of the CDR3 is TGTGCCATCAGTCAAATCGGGACGACTCAGTACTTC. Its protein is CAISQIGTTQYF.

The chain uses TRBV15 and TRBJ1-2, with D tentatively TRBD1 (5 bases). V lost 0 bases and J lost 7, with 12 bases in between. Per the germline V gene, CDR1 is LNHNV and CDR2 is YYDKDF (reference sequence). This CDR3 region has 14 residues. CDR3 residues: CATSRETGAAGYTF. CDR3 coding DNA: TGTGCCACCAGCAGAGAGACCGGGGCGGCTGGCTACACCTTC. The variable domain in full, with the rest retrieved from reference TRBV15 and TRBJ1-2, is DAMVIQNPRYQVTQFGKPVTLSCSQTLNHNVMYWYQQKSSQAPKLLFHYYDKDFNNEADTPDNFQSRRPNTSFCFLDIRSPGLGDTAMYLCATSRETGAAGYTFGSGTRLTVV.